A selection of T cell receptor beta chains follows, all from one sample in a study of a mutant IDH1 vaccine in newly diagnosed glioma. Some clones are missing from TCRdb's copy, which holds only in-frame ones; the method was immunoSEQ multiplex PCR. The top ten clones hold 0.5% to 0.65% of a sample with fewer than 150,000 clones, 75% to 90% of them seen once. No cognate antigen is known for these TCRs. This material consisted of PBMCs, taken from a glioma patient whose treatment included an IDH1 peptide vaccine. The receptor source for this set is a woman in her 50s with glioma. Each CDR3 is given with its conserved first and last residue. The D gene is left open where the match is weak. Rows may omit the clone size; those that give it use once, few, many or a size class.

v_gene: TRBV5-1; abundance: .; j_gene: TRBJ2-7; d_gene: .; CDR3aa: CASSAQGAYEQYF; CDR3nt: TGCGCCAGCAGCGCCCAGGGCGCCTACGAGCAGTACTTC
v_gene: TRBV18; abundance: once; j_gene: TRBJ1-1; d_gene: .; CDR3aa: CASSPSVNTEAFF; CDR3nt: TGTGCCAGCTCACCATCAGTGAACACTGAAGCTTTCTTT
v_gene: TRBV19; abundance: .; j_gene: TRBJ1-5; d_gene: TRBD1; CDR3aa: CASSIGPGQGKYSNQPQHF; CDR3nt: TGTGCCAGTAGTATTGGACCGGGACAGGGTAAATATAGCAATCAGCCCCAGCATTTT
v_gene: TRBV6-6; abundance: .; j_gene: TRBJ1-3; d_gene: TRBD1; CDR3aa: CASTLQGAGNTIYF; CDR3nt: TGTGCCAGCACCCTACAGGGGGCTGGAAACACCATATATTTT
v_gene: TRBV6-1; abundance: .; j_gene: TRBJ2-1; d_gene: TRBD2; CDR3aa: CASSDRTSGGGPYNEQFF; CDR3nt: TGTGCCAGCAGTGATCGGACTAGCGGGGGGGGACCTTACAATGAGCAGTTCTTC
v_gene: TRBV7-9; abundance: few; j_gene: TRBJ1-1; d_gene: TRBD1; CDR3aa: CASSGQATEAFF; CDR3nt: TGTGCCAGCAGCGGACAGGCCACTGAAGCTTTCTTT
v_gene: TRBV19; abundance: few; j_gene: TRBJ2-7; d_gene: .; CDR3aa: CASSIGGRPDYEQYF; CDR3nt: TGTGCCAGTAGTATCGGAGGGAGGCCAGATTACGAGCAGTACTTC
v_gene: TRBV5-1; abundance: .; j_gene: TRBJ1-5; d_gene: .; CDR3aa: CASRESLGFNQPQHF; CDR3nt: TGCGCCAGCAGAGAATCGTTGGGATTCAATCAGCCCCAGCATTTT
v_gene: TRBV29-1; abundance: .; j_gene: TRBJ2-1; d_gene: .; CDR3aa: CSVDTRESNEQFF; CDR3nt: TGCAGCGTGGATACCCGGGAGTCCAATGAGCAGTTCTTC
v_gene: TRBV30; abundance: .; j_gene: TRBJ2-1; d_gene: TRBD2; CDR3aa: CASTGTSGGDNEQFF; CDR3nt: TGTGCCTCAACCGGGACTAGCGGGGGGGACAATGAGCAGTTCTTC
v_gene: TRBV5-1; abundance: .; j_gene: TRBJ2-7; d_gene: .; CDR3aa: CASSATTFPYEQYF; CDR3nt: TGCGCCAGCAGCGCCACGACATTTCCCTACGAGCAGTACTTC
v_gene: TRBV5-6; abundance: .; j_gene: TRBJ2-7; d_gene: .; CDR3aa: CASSLGSSTYEQYF; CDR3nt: TGTGCCAGCAGCTTGGGTTCCAGCACCTACGAGCAGTACTTC
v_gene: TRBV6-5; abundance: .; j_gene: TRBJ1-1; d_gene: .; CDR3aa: CASSNNQGTGAFF; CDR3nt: TGTGCCAGCAGTAACAACCAGGGAACTGGAGCTTTCTTT
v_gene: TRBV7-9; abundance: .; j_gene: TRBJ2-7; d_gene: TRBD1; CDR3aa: CATADRDEYEQYF; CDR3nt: TGTGCCACCGCGGACAGGGATGAGTACGAGCAGTACTTC
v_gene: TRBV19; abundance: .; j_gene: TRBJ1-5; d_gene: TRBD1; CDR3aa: CASSLDRDVQPQHF; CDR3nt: TGTGCCAGTAGTCTGGACAGGGACGTCCAGCCCCAGCATTTT
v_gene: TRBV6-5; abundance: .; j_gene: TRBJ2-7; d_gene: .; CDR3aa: CASSRPGTDEQYF; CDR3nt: TGTGCCAGCAGTCGCCCCGGGACTGACGAGCAGTACTTC
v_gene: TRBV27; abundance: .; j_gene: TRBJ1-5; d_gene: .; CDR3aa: CASSLWGAGQPQHF; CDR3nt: TGTGCCAGCAGTTTATGGGGTGCGGGGCAGCCCCAGCATTTT
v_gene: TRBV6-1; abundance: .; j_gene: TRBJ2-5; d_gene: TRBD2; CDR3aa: CASSGTSGQETQYF; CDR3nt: TGTGCCAGCAGTGGGACTAGCGGTCAAGAGACCCAGTACTTC
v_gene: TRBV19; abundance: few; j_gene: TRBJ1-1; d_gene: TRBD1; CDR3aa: CATTSGGRMNTEAFF; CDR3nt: TGTGCCACCACTTCAGGGGGAAGGATGAACACTGAAGCTTTCTTT
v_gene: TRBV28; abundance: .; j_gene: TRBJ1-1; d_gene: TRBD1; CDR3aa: CASRPTGRHTEAFF; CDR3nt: TGTGCCAGCAGGCCGACAGGGAGGCACACTGAAGCTTTCTTT
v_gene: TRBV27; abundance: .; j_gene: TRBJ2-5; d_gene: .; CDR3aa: CASGLETQYF; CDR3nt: TGTGCCAGCGGGCTGGAGACCCAGTACTTC
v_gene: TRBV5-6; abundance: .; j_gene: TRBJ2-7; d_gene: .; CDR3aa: CASSPGTSFYEQYF; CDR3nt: TGTGCCAGCAGCCCCGGGACAAGTTTCTACGAGCAGTACTTC
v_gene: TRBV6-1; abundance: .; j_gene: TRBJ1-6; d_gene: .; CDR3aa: CAAEGNSPLHF; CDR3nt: TGTGCCGCCGAAGGGAATTCACCCCTCCACTTT
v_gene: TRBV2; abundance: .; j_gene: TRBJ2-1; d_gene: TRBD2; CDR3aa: CASSPLGGGLTYNEQFF; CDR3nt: TGTGCCAGCAGTCCTTTGGGGGGGGGACTCACGTACAATGAGCAGTTCTTC
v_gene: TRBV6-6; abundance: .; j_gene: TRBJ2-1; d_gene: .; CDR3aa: CAGGTHSYNEQFF; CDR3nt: TGTGCCGGGGGAACTCACTCCTACAATGAGCAGTTCTTC
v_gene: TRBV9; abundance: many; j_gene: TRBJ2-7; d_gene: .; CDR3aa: CASSVGTATYEQYF; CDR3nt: TGTGCCAGCAGCGTTGGGACCGCAACCTACGAGCAGTACTTC
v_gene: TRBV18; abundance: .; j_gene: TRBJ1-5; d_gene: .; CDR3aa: CASSLGGAEQPQHF; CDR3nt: TGTGCCAGCTCGCTGGGGGGGGCTGAGCAGCCCCAGCATTTT
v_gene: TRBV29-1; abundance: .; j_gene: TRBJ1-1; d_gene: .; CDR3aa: CSVRPSGNTEAFF; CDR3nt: TGCAGCGTACGCCCCAGCGGGAACACTGAAGCTTTCTTT
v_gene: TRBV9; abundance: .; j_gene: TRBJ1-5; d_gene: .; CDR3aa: CASSPSPGLGQPQHF; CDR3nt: TGTGCCAGCAGCCCATCCCCGGGGTTAGGTCAGCCCCAGCATTTT
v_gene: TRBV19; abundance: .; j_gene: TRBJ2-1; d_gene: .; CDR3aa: CASKDTPHNEQFF; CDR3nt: TGTGCCAGTAAGGACACCCCCCACAATGAGCAGTTCTTC
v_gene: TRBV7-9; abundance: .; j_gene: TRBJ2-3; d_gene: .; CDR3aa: CASSTPRSTDTQYF; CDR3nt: TGTGCCAGCAGCACCCCGCGCTCCACAGATACGCAGTATTTT
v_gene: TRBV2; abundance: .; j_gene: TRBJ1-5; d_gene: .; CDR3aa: CASSEGVGGGQPQHF; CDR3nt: TGTGCCAGCAGTGAAGGGGTTGGGGGAGGTCAGCCCCAGCATTTT
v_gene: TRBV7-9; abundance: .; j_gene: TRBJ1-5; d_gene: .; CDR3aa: CASSLAGAGNQPQHF; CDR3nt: TGTGCCAGCAGCTTGGCCGGGGCTGGCAATCAGCCCCAGCATTTT
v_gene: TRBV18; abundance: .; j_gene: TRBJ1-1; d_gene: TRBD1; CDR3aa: CASATGVGTEAFF; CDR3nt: TGTGCCAGCGCAACAGGGGTTGGCACTGAAGCTTTCTTT
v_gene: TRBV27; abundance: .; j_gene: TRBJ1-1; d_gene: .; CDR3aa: CASSLSPQGRAEAFF; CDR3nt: TGTGCCAGCAGTTTATCGCCCCAGGGTCGGGCTGAAGCTTTCTTT
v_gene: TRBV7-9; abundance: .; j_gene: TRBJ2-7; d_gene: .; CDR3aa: CASSPSQPHFVQYF; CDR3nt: TGTGCCAGCAGCCCATCTCAGCCTCATTTCGTGCAGTACTTC
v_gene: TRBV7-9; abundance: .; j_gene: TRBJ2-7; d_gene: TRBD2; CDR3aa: CASSSGLADYEQYF; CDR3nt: TGTGCCAGCAGCTCGGGACTAGCGGACTACGAGCAGTACTTC
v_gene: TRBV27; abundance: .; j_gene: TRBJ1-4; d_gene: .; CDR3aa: CASSPLGPGEKLFF; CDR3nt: TGTGCCAGCAGTCCCCTGGGCCCGGGTGAAAAACTGTTTTTT
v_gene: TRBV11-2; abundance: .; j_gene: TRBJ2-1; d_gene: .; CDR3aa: CASSSAGTYNEQFF; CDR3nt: TGTGCCAGCAGCTCCGCGGGGACCTACAATGAGCAGTTCTTC
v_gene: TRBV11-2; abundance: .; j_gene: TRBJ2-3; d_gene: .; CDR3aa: CASSFTGLSDTQYF; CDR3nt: TGTGCCAGCAGCTTTACAGGGTTGTCAGATACGCAGTATTTT
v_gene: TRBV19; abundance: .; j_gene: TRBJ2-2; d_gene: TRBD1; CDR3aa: CASSIRDREGTGELFF; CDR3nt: TGTGCCAGTAGTATCCGGGACAGGGAGGGAACCGGGGAGCTGTTTTTT
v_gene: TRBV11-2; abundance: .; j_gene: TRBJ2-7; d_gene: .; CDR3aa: CASSLEVGASYEQYF; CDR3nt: TGTGCCAGCAGCTTAGAGGTTGGGGCTTCCTACGAGCAGTACTTC
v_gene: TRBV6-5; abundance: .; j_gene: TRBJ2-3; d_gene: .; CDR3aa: CASSYGAERTDTQYF; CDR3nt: TGTGCCAGCAGTTACGGGGCGGAGCGCACAGATACGCAGTATTTT
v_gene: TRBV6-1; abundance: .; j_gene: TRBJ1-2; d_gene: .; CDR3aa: CASSPLGDGYTF; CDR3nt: TGTGCCAGCAGTCCCCTGGGGGATGGCTACACCTTC
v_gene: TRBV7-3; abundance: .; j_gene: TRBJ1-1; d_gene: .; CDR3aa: CASSFNRGSTEAFF; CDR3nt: TGTGCCAGCAGCTTTAATAGGGGGAGCACTGAAGCTTTCTTT
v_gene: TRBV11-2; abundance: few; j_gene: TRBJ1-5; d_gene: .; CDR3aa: CASSLMGRSQPQHF; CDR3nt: TGTGCCAGCAGCTTAATGGGGAGATCTCAGCCCCAGCATTTT